The present entry profiles one T cell receptor beta chain with its context. The data originate from a study of blood T cell repertoires in COVID-19. The overall study: From the United States, Italy and Spain came samples of acute and convalescent COVID-19. From T cells, B-cell-depleted T cells, or PBMCs came the material, which was cDNA or gDNA.

Original methodology: Reference gene primer amplification in the assay estimated nucleated cell counts. Sequenced by immunoSEQ multiplex PCR; TCRdb stores in-frame clones only, minus some. That table gives V, J and clone size, and the DNA gave D and trimming. Counted here are about 100,000 clones, roughly 85% occurring once; the ten biggest clones make up around 1.9%. This CDR3 region has 16 residues. Trimming cost V 2 bases and J 4 bases; bases outside gene matches: 7. CDR1 is KGHDR, CDR2 SFDVKD, per germline. Input material: peripheral blood. The source of this sequence is a woman in her sixties or seventies with active or convalescent COVID-19. V and J are TRBV24-1 and TRBJ2-5; 9 bases align to TRBD2. The CDR3 coding sequence is TGTGCCACCAGTGATTCGTCTCTAGCGGGACGAGAGACCCAGTACTTC. Translation gives CATSDSSLAGRETQYF.